Listed here are 11 T cell receptor beta chains from one sample, sequenced in a study of blood T cell repertoires in COVID-19. Measured with immunoSEQ multiplex PCR; TCRdb has only the in-frame clones, and not every one. In the table there are tens of thousands of clones, 75% of which are singletons. Sequencing was carried out using peripheral blood. These receptors were collected from a woman between 50 and 59 years old with acute or convalescent COVID-19.

This clone was counted a few times. The chain carries TRBV19 and TRBJ1-1; the D gene is possibly TRBD1 (6 bases). The CDR3 length is 15 residues. With 1 base removed from V and 3 bases from J, the gap between germline ends came to 12 bases. The V gene's germline CDR1 is LNHDA and CDR2 SQIVND (reference sequence). Here the CDR3 reads CASSIAQGFDTEAFF. The CDR3 nucleotides are TGTGCCAGTAGTATAGCCCAGGGGTTCGACACTGAAGCTTTCTTT.

The chain is built from TRBV6-2 or TRBV6-3 and TRBJ2-2; 10 bases match TRBD1. This CDR3 region has 15 residues. The germline CDR1 and CDR2 sequences are MNHEY and SVGEGT. J gave up 6 bases and V 6 bases, and 7 bases lay outside the gene matches. CDR3 sequence: CASSLTGGAAGELFF. CDR3 nucleotide sequence: TGTGCCAGCAGCTTGACAGGGGGCGCAGCCGGGGAGCTGTTTTTT.

This sequence joins TRBV27 and TRBJ2-2, with 9 bases fitting TRBD1. V lost 2 bases, J lost 5 bases, and 6 bases stayed unmatched. This CDR3 is built from 16 residues. Germline values: CDR1 MNHEY, CDR2 SMNVEV (reference sequence). CDR3 protein: CASSLRDRVKTGELFF. CDR3 DNA sequence: TGTGCCAGCAGTTTAAGGGACAGGGTCAAGACCGGGGAGCTGTTTTTT.

The V gene is TRBV28, the J gene TRBJ1-1, with D uncertain. The CDR3 is 15 amino acids. V was clipped by 3 bases and J by 0 bases, with 11 bases between them. CDR1 MDHEN and CDR2 SYDVKM come from the germline V gene. The CDR3 spells CASSFEREVNTEAFF. The CDR3 DNA is TGTGCCAGCAGTTTTGAGCGGGAAGTGAACACTGAAGCTTTCTTT.

The J gene is TRBJ2-5, the V gene TRBV6-5, with 7 bases fitting TRBD1. V shed 5 bases and J 4 bases; nucleotides not matched to a gene: 7. The CDR3 extends over 14 amino acids. From germline, CDR1 is MNHEY and CDR2 SVGAGI. The DNA for the CDR3 is TGTGCCAGCAGTCCCGGACAGGAGAGAGAGACCCAGTACTTC. Protein: CASSPGQERETQYF.

CDR3 residues: CASSSGTTGVLQPQHF. The DNA for the CDR3 is TGTGCCAGCAGTTCCGGCACGACAGGGGTTCTTCAGCCCCAGCATTTT. V gene TRBV28 combines with J gene TRBJ1-5; TRBD1 aligns across 8 bases. V lost 4 bases to trimming and J lost 6 bases; unmatched junction nucleotides: 11. Germline assignment: CDR1 MDHEN and CDR2 SYDVKM. This CDR3 has 16 amino acids. The full variable domain, its missing parts supplied by reference TRBV28 and TRBJ1-5, is DVKVTQSSRYLVKRTGEKVFLECVQDMDHENMFWYRQDPGLGLRLIYFSYDVKMKEKGDIPEGYSVSREKKERFSLILESASTNQTSMYLCASSSGTTGVLQPQHFGDGTRLSIL.

The chain links TRBV12-5 to TRBJ2-1, with TRBD2 matching 8 bases. The germline CDR1 and CDR2 sequences are LGHNT and FRNRAP. V lost 0 bases, J lost 5 bases, and 6 bases stayed unmatched. CDR3 length equals 16 residues. CDR3 bases: TGTGCTAGTGGTTTGGTACTCGGGGGGGGCAACAATGAGCAGTTCTTC. It yields the protein CASGLVLGGGNNEQFF.

The chain couples TRBV27 to TRBJ1-2, with D maybe TRBD1 (6 bases). V was trimmed by 7 bases and J by 8 bases, leaving 20 bases between them. Germline V gene data show CDR1 as MNHEY and CDR2 as SMNVEV (reference sequence). The CDR3 runs 14 residues. The CDR3 spells CASTLKGGIKGYTF. The DNA for the CDR3 is TGTGCCAGCACTCTGAAGGGGGGGATAAAGGGCTACACCTTC.

The chain employs TRBV12-5 and TRBJ2-3; the D is unclear. The CDR3 extends over 14 amino acids. Germline V CDR1 and CDR2: LGHNT, FRNRAP. V was cut by 1 base and J by 4 bases, with 9 bases left in between. The CDR3 spells CASGLDSLSDTQYF. DNA for the CDR3: TGTGCTAGTGGTTTGGACTCCCTATCAGATACGCAGTATTTT.

The rearrangement links TRBV2 to TRBJ1-1; 8 positions agree with TRBD1. J gave up 9 bases and V 4 bases, and 10 bases lay outside the gene matches. Per germline, CDR1 SNHLY and CDR2 FYNNEI. CDR3 length: 14 residues. CDR3 sequence: CASSVTGETLKAFF. The CDR3 DNA reads TGTGCCAGCAGTGTGACAGGGGAAACACTGAAAGCTTTCTTT.

V gene TRBV10-1 combines with J gene TRBJ2-2; the D is unclear. The germline V gene encodes CDR1 WNHNN and CDR2 SYGVQD (reference sequence). This CDR3 region has 15 residues. The V gene lost 6 bases and the J gene lost 6 bases, with 17 bases spanning the gap. The CDR3 protein is CASSPPGRWAGELFF. The CDR3, as DNA: TGCGCCAGCAGCCCCCCAGGCCGGTGGGCCGGGGAGCTGTTTTTT.